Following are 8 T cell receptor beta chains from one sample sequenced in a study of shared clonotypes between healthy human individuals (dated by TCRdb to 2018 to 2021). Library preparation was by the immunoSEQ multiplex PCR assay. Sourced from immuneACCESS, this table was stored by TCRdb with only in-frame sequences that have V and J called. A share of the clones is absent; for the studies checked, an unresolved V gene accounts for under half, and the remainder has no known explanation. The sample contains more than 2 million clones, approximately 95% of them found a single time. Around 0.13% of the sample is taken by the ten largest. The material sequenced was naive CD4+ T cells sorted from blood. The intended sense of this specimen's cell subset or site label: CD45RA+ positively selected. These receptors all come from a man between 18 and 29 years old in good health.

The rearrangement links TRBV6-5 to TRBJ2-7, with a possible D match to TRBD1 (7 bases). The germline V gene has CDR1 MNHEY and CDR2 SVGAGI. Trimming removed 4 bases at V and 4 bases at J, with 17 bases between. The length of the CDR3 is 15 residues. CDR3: CASSWGDSPRYEQYF. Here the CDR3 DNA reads TGTGCCAGCAGTTGGGGGGACAGCCCTAGATACGAGCAGTACTTC.

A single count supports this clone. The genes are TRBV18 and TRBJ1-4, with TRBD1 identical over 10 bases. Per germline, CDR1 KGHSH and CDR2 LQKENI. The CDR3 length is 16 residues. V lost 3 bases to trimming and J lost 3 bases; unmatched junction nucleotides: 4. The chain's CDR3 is CASSPGTGASNEKLFF. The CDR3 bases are TGTGCCAGCTCACCCGGGACAGGGGCTTCTAATGAAAAACTGTTTTTT.

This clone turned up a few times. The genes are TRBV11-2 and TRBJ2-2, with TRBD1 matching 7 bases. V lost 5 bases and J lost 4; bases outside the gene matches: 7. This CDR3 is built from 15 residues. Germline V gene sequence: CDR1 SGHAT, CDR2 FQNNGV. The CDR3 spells CASSRTGTVTGELFF. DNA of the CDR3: TGTGCCAGCAGCCGAACCGGGACAGTCACCGGGGAGCTGTTTTTT.

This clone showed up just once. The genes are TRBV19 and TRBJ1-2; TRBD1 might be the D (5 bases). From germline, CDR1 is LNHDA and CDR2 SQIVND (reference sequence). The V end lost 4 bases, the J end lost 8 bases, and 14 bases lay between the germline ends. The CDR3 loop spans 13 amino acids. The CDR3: CASSTQGYSGYTF. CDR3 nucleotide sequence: TGTGCCAGTAGTACCCAGGGTTATAGCGGCTACACCTTC.

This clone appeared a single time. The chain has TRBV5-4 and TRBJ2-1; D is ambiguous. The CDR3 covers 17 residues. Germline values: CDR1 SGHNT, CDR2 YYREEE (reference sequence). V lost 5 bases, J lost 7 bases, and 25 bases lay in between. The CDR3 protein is CASSSARARQVGNEQFF. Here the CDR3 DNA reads TGTGCCAGCAGTTCCGCTCGGGCCCGCCAGGTCGGTAATGAGCAGTTCTTC. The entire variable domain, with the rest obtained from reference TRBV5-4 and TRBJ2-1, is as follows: ETGVTQSPTHLIKTRGQQVTLRCSSQSGHNTVSWYQQALGQGPQFIFQYYREEENGRGNFPPRFSGLQFPNYSSELNVNALELDDSALYLCASSSARARQVGNEQFFGPGTRLTVL.

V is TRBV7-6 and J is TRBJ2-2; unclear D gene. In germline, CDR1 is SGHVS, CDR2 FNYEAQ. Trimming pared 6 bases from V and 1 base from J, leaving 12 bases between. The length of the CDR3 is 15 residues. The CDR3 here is CASSLMPGNTGELFF. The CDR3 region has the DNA TGTGCCAGCAGTCTTATGCCAGGGAACACCGGGGAGCTGTTTTTT.

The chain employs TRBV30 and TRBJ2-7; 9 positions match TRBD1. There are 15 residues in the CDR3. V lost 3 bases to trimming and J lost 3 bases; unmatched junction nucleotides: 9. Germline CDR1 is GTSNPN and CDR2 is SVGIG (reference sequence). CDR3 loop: CAWRGGQGIGYEQYF. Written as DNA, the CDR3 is TGTGCCTGGAGGGGAGGACAGGGGATAGGCTACGAGCAGTACTTC. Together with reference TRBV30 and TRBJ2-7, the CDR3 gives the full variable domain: SQTIHQWPATLVQPVGSPLSLECTVEGTSNPNLYWYRQAAGRGLQLLFYSVGIGQISSEVPQNLSASRPQDRQFILSSKKLLLSDSGFYLCAWRGGQGIGYEQYFGPGTRLTVT.

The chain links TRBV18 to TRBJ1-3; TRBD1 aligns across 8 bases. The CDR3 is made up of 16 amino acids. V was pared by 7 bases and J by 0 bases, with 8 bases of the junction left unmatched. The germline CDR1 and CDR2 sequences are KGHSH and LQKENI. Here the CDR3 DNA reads TGTGCCAGCTACAGGGACAGGCCATACTCTGGAAACACCATATATTTT. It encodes CASYRDRPYSGNTIYF.